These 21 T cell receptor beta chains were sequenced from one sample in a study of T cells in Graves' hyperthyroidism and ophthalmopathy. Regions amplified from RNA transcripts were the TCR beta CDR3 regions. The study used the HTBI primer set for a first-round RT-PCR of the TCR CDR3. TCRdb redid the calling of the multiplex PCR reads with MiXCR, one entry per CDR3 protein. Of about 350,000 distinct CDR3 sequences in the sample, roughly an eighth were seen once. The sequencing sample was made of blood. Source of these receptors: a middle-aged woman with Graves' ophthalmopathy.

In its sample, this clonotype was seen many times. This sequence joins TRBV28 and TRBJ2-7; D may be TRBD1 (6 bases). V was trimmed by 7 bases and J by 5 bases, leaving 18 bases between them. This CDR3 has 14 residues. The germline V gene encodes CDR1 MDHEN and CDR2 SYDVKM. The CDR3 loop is CASTKTPGVNEQYF. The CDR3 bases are TGTGCCAGCACCAAAACCCCAGGGGTAAACGAGCAGTACTTC.

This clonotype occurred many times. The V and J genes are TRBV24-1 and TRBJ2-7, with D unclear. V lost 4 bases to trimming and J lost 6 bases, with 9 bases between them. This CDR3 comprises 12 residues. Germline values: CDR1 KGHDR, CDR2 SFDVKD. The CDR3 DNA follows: TGTGCCACCAGTGACCGAGCGAGCGAGCAGTACTTC. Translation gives CATSDRASEQYF.

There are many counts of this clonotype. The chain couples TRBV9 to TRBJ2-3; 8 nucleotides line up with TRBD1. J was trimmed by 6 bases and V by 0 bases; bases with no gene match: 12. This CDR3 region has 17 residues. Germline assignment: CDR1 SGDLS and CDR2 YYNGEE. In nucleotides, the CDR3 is TGTGCCAGCAGCGTAGCCGTAGGACAGGGACGTTTGGATACGCAGTATTTT. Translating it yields CASSVAVGQGRLDTQYF.

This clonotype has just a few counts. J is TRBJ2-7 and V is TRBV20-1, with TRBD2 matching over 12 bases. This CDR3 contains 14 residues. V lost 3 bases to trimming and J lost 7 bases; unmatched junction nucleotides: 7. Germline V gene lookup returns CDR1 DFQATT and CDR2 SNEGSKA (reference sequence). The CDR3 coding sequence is TGCAGTGCTAGGAGACTAGCGGGAGTGGAAGAGCAGTACTTC. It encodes CSARRLAGVEEQYF.

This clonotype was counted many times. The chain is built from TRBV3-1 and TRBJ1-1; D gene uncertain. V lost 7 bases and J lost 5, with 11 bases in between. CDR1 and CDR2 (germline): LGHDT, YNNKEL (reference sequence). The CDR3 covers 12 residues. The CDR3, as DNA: TGTGCCAGCAACAACGTGGGGACTGAAGCTTTCTTT. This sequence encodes CASNNVGTEAFF.

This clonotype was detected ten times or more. CDR3 nucleotide sequence: TGTGCCAGCAGTCAGGTAGTCTACGAGCAGTACTTC. Its protein is CASSQVVYEQYF. The rearrangement joins TRBV28 to TRBJ2-7; the D is unclear. The V end lost 5 bases, the J end lost 3 bases, and 8 bases lay between the germline ends. From germline, CDR1 is MDHEN and CDR2 SYDVKM. The CDR3 spans 12 residues.

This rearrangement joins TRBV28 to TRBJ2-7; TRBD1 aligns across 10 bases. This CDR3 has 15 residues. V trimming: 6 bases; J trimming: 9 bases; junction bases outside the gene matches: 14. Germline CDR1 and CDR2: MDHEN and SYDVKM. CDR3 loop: CASRLTGQGGDGQYF. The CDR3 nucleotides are TGTGCCAGCAGGCTAACCGGACAGGGGGGCGACGGGCAGTACTTC.

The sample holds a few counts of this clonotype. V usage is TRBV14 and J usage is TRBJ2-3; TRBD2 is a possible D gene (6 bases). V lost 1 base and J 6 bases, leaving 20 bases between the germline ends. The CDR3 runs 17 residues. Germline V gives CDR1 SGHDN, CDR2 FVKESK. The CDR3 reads CASSQGVERALRDTQYF. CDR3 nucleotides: TGTGCCAGCAGCCAAGGAGTGGAGCGGGCCCTCAGGGATACGCAGTATTTT.

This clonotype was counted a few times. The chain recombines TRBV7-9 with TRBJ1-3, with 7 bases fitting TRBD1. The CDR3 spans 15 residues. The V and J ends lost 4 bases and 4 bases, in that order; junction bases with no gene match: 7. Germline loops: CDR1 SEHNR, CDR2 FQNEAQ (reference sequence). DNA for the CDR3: TGTGCCAGCAGCTCAACAGGGGATCCCGGAAACACCATATATTTT. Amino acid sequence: CASSSTGDPGNTIYF. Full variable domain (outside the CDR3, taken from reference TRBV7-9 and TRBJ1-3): DTGVSQNPRHKITKRGQNVTFRCDPISEHNRLYWYRQTLGQGPEFLTYFQNEAQLEKSRLLSDRFSAERPKGSFSTLEIQRTEQGDSAMYLCASSSTGDPGNTIYFGEGSWLTVV.

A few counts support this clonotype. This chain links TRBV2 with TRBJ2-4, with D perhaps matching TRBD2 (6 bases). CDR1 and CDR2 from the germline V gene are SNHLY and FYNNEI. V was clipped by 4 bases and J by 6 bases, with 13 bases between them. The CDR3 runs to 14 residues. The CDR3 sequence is CASSGETRGNIQYF. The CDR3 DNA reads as TGTGCCAGCAGTGGCGAGACTAGGGGAAACATTCAGTACTTC.

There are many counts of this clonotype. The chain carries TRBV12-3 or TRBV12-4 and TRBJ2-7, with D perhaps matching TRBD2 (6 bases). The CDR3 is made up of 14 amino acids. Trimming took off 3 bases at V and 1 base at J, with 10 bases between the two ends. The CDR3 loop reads CASSLSGGSYEQYF. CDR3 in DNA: TGTGCCAGCAGTTTGTCCGGGGGTTCCTACGAGCAGTACTTC.

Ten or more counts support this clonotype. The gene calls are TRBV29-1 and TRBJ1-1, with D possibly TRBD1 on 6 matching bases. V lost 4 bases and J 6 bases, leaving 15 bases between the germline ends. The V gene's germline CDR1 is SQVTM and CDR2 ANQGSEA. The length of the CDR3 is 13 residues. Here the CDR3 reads CSVVPGAVAEAFF. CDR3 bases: TGCAGCGTTGTCCCGGGGGCGGTGGCTGAAGCTTTCTTT.

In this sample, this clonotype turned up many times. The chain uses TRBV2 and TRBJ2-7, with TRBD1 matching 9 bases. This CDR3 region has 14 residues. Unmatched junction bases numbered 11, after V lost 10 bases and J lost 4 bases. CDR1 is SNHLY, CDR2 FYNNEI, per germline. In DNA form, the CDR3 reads TGTGCCAACAACAAGGACAGGGGACCATACGAGCAGTACTTC. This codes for CANNKDRGPYEQYF.

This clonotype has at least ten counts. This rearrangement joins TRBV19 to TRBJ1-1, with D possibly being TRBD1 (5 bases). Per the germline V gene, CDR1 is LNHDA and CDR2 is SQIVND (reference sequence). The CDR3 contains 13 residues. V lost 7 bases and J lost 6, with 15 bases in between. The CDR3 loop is CASTSRWDAEAFF. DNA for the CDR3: TGTGCCAGTACCTCTCGTTGGGACGCTGAAGCTTTCTTT.

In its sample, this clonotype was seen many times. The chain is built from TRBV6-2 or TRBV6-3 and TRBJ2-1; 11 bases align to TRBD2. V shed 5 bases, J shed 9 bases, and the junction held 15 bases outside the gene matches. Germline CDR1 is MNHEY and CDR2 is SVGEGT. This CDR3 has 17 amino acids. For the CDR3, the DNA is TGTGCCAGCAGTCCACTCGTGGTGCGACTAGCGGGACCTGAGCAGTTCTTC. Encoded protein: CASSPLVVRLAGPEQFF.

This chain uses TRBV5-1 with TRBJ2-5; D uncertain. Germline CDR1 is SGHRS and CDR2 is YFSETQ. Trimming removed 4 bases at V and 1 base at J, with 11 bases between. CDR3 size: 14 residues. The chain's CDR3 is CASSAQTLQETQYF. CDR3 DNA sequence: TGCGCCAGCAGCGCCCAGACCCTCCAAGAGACCCAGTACTTC.

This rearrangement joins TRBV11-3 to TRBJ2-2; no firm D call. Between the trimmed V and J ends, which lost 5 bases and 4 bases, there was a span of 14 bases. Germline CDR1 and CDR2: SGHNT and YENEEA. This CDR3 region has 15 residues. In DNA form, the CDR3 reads TGTGCCAGCAGCCAGCGTTCAGGTGTCACCGGGGAGCTGTTTTTT. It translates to CASSQRSGVTGELFF.

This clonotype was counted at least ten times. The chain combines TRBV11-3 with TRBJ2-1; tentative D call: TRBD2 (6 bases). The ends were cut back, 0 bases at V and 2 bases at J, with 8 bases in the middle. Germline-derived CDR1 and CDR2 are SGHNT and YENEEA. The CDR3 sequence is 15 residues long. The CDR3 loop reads CASSLERGPYNEQFF. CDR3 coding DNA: TGTGCCAGCAGCTTAGAGCGGGGCCCCTACAATGAGCAGTTCTTC.

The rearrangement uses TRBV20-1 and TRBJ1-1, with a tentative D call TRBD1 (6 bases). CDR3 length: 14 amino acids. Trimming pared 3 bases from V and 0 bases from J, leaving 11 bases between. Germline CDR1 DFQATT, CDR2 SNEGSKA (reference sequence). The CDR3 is CSARGHHLNTEAFF. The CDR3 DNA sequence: TGCAGTGCTAGGGGACATCATCTGAACACTGAAGCTTTCTTT.

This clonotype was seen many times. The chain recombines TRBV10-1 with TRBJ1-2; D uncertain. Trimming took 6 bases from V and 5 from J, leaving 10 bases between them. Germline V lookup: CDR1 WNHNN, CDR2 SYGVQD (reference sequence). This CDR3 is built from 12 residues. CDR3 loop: CASRLAGYGYTF. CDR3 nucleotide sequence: TGCGCCAGCAGGCTAGCGGGATATGGCTACACCTTC.

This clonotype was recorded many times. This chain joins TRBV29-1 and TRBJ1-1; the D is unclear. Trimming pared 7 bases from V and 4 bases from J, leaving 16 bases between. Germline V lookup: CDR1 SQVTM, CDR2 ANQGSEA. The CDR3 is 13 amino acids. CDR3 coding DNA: TGCAGCGCCCAATTGGGCGTCGGCACTGAAGCTTTCTTT. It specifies CSAQLGVGTEAFF. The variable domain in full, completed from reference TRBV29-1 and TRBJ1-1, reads SAVISQKPSRDICQRGTSLTIQCQVDSQVTMMFWYRQQPGQSLTLIATANQGSEATYESGFVIDKFPISRPNLTFSTLTVSNMSPEDSSIYLCSAQLGVGTEAFFGQGTRLTVV.